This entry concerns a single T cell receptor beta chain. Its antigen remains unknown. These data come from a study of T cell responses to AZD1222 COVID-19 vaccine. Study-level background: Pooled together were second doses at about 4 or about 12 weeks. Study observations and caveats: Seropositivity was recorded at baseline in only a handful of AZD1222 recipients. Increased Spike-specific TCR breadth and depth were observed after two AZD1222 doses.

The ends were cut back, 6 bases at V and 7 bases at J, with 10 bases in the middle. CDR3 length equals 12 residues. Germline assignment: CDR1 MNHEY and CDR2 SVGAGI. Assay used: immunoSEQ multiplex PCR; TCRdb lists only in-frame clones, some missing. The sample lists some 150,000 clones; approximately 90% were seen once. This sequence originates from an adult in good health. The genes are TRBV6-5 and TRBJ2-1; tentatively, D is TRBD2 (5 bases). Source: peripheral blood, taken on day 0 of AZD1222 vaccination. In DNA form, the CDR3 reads TGTGCCAGCAGAAGTACGGGGAATGAGCAGTTCTTC. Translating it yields CASRSTGNEQFF.